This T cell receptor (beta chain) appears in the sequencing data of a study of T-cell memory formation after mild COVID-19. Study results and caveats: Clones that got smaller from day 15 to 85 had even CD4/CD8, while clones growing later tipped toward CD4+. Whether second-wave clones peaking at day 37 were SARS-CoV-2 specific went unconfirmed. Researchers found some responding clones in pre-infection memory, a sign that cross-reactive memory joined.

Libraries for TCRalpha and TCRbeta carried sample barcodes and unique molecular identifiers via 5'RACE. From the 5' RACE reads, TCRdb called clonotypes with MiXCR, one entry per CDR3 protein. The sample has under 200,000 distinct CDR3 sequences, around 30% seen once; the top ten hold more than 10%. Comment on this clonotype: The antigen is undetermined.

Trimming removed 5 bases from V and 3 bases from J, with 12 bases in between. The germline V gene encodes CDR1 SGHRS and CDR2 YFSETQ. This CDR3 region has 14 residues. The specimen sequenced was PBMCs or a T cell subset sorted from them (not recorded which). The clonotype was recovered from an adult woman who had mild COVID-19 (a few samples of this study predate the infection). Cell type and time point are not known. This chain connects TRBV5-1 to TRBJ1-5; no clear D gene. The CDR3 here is CASSPGGSNQPQHF. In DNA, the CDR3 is TGCGCCAGCAGTCCGGGCGGGTCCAATCAGCCCCAGCATTTT.